Listed here are 27 T cell receptor beta chains from one sample, sequenced in a study of a mutant IDH1 vaccine in newly diagnosed glioma. The assay was immunoSEQ multiplex PCR, and TCRdb's table has in-frame clones only and misses some. The sample has about 92,000 clones, about 83% seen once. Sample time point: baseline, week 1 (first vaccination visit). Treatment noted: pre-vaccination baseline after standard-of-care therapy. Sequenced material: PBMCs, taken from a glioma patient treated with radiotherapy, temozolomide or both. The receptors come from a woman aged 45-59 years with glioma.

This clone was detected only a few times. The chain links TRBV5-3 to TRBJ2-7, with D possibly matching TRBD2 (5 bases). TRBV5-3 is an ORF, and what it does is uncertain. CDR3 size: 12 residues. V lost 1 base and J lost 6, with 8 bases in between. CDR3 loop: CARSLRGFEQYF. CDR3 DNA sequence: TGTGCCAGAAGCTTGAGAGGGTTCGAGCAGTACTTC.

This clone occurred once. V usage is TRBV5-4 and J usage is TRBJ2-7; D may be TRBD1 (6 bases). The CDR3 has 13 amino acids. The germline gives CDR1 SGHNT, CDR2 YYREEE (reference sequence). Trimming removed 2 bases from V and 5 bases from J, with 11 bases in between. The CDR3 bases are TGTGCCAGCAGCTTACAGGGTTTTGACGAGCAGTACTTC. It translates to CASSLQGFDEQYF.

The rearrangement joins TRBV2 to TRBJ1-1, with D possibly being TRBD1 (6 bases). Germline assignment: CDR1 SNHLY and CDR2 FYNNEI. This CDR3 spans 13 amino acids. The germline V and J ends were trimmed by 6 bases and 6 bases, with 14 bases remaining between them. This CDR3 reads CASRGEGGSEAFF. In DNA, the CDR3 is TGTGCCAGCAGGGGGGAGGGGGGTTCTGAAGCTTTCTTT. Supplemented by reference TRBV2 and TRBJ1-1, the full variable domain reads EPEVTQTPSHQVTQMGQEVILRCVPISNHLYFYWYRQILGQKVEFLVSFYNNEISEKSEIFDDQFSVERPDGSNFTLKIRSTKLEDSAMYFCASRGEGGSEAFFGQGTRLTVV.

The chain carries TRBV7-9 and TRBJ1-2; TRBD1 matches at 9 bases. Germline CDR1 reads SEHNR; CDR2 reads FQNEAQ (reference sequence). The ends lost 5 bases at V and 2 bases at J; junction bases unmatched: 12. The CDR3 contains 17 residues. As DNA, the CDR3 is TGTGCCAGCAGCCCCCCCCTACAGGGGGCGAAGAACTATGGCTACACCTTC. This gives the protein CASSPPLQGAKNYGYTF.

J is TRBJ1-1 and V is TRBV7-9; D perhaps matches TRBD1 (5 bases). The V and J ends lost 0 bases and 6 bases respectively, with 11 bases between them. The CDR3 is 14 amino acids. Germline CDR1 SEHNR, CDR2 FQNEAQ (reference sequence). CDR3 region: CASSLAAGSPEAFF. The CDR3 DNA sequence: TGTGCCAGCAGCTTAGCGGCAGGGTCTCCTGAAGCTTTCTTT.

The chain has TRBV29-1 and TRBJ1-1; the D is unclear. The germline CDR1 and CDR2 sequences are SQVTM and ANQGSEA. This CDR3 has 11 residues. The V and J ends lost 7 bases and 0 bases respectively, with 6 bases between them. The CDR3: CSASMNTEAFF. CDR3 nucleotides: TGCAGCGCATCGATGAACACTGAAGCTTTCTTT.

This chain connects TRBV5-1 to TRBJ1-6; 7 nucleotides align to TRBD1. CDR1 is SGHRS and CDR2 is YFSETQ in the germline V gene. The ends lost 1 base at V and 9 bases at J; junction bases unmatched: 10. The CDR3 has 16 residues. Here the CDR3 DNA reads TGCGCCAGCAGCTTGCGGGGAGACAGGGACGGTTCACCCCTCCACTTT. Translation gives CASSLRGDRDGSPLHF.

V usage is TRBV14 and J usage is TRBJ1-2; D unclear. CDR3 length: 14 amino acids. Germline V gives CDR1 SGHDN, CDR2 FVKESK. The germline V and J ends were trimmed by 3 bases and 5 bases, with 13 bases remaining between them. CDR3 nucleotide sequence: TGTGCCAGCAGCCAGTCAATCGGGAATTATGGCTACACCTTC. Residues: CASSQSIGNYGYTF.

In DNA form, the CDR3 reads TGTGCCAGCAGTCACGACAGGGCTGGGGCCAACGTCCTGACTTTC. This encodes CASSHDRAGANVLTF. The chain carries TRBV6-1 and TRBJ2-6, with 7 bases that match TRBD1. The length of the CDR3 is 15 residues. J lost 2 bases, V lost 5 bases, and 3 bases had no gene match. CDR1 and CDR2 from the germline V gene are MNHNS and SASEGT.

The CDR3 region has the DNA TGTGCCAGCAGCCTAGACCTCGGGGAAGGCTATGGCTACACCTTC. It encodes CASSLDLGEGYGYTF. This chain uses TRBV9 with TRBJ1-2; D unclear. V lost 4 bases to trimming and J lost 4 bases, with 17 bases between them. This CDR3 comprises 15 residues. CDR1 and CDR2 from the germline V gene are SGDLS and YYNGEE.

This chain connects TRBV4-3 to TRBJ1-6; 7 nucleotides match TRBD1. The germline CDR1 and CDR2 sequences are LGHNA and YSLEER. CDR3 length: 15 amino acids. The V and J ends lost 0 bases and 7 bases, in that order; junction bases with no gene match: 3. CDR3 loop: CASSQESGGNSPLHF. The DNA of the CDR3 is TGCGCCAGCAGCCAAGAGTCAGGGGGGAATTCACCCCTCCACTTT.

The chain recombines TRBV7-3 with TRBJ1-1; no reliable D call. Germline values: CDR1 SGHTA, CDR2 FQGTGA. CDR3 length: 13 amino acids. The V and J ends lost 4 bases and 4 bases respectively, with 10 bases between them. CDR3: CASSSGVGTEAFF. The CDR3 DNA follows: TGTGCCAGCAGCTCCGGTGTGGGCACTGAAGCTTTCTTT.

The gene calls are TRBV6-1 and TRBJ1-4, with D tentatively TRBD1 (5 bases). The CDR3 extends over 14 amino acids. Trimming pared 5 bases from V and 8 bases from J, leaving 15 bases between. Germline CDR1 reads MNHNS; CDR2 reads SASEGT. This CDR3 is CASSSDSRREKLFF. CDR3 DNA sequence: TGTGCCAGCAGTTCCGACAGCCGCAGGGAAAAACTGTTTTTT.

The chain has TRBV19 and TRBJ2-5; D is perhaps TRBD2 (5 bases). Looked up from germline, CDR1 is LNHDA and CDR2 is SQIVND (reference sequence). There are 12 residues in the CDR3. The V end was cut by 8 bases, the J end by 3 bases, with 10 bases between. CDR3 residues: CASGLRKETQYF. The CDR3 DNA is TGTGCCAGTGGACTGAGGAAAGAGACCCAGTACTTC. Full variable domain (outside the CDR3, taken from reference TRBV19 and TRBJ2-5): DGGITQSPKYLFRKEGQNVTLSCEQNLNHDAMYWYRQDPGQGLRLIYYSQIVNDFQKGDIAEGYSVSREKKESFPLTVTSAQKNPTAFYLCASGLRKETQYFGPGTRLLVL.

This clone was detected a few times. The chain combines TRBV6-6 with TRBJ1-1; 7 bases agree with TRBD1. Trimming removed 0 bases from V and 2 bases from J; junction bases left unmatched: 3. CDR3 size: 15 residues. Germline values: CDR1 MNHNY, CDR2 SVGAGI (reference sequence). DNA of the CDR3: TGTGCCAGCAGTTACTCGACAGGGCGAAACACTGAAGCTTTCTTT. Its protein is CASSYSTGRNTEAFF.

This sequence joins TRBV6-1 and TRBJ2-7; 10 bases match TRBD2. Germline V gene sequence: CDR1 MNHNS, CDR2 SASEGT. Trimming took 4 bases from V and 0 from J; bases not matched to a gene: 3. The CDR3 is 15 amino acids. The CDR3 DNA sequence: TGTGCCAGCAGTGTACTAGCGGGGACCTCCTACGAGCAGTACTTC. Its translation: CASSVLAGTSYEQYF.

This rearrangement joins TRBV6-9 to TRBJ1-5; the D gene is possibly TRBD1 (5 bases). Germline assignment: CDR1 MNHGY and CDR2 SVAAGI. Trimming removed 5 bases at V and 5 bases at J, with 19 bases between. This CDR3 contains 16 residues. CDR3 in amino acids: CASSVVDGAPYQPQHF. The CDR3 DNA follows: TGTGCCAGCAGTGTGGTTGACGGGGCTCCCTATCAGCCCCAGCATTTT.

The chain has TRBV27 and TRBJ1-4; D is uncertain. This CDR3 comprises 20 residues. Germline loops: CDR1 MNHEY, CDR2 SMNVEV (reference sequence). Trimming took 1 base from V and 0 from J, leaving 21 bases between them. The CDR3 here is CASSLFGDVRKLSTNEKLFF. CDR3 nucleotides: TGTGCCAGCAGTTTATTCGGCGATGTGAGAAAGCTTTCAACTAATGAAAAACTGTTTTTT.

The chain uses TRBV19 and TRBJ1-1, with D maybe TRBD1 (6 bases). Germline-derived CDR1 and CDR2 are LNHDA and SQIVND (reference sequence). The CDR3 is made up of 13 amino acids. Trimming removed 6 bases at V and 4 bases at J, with 12 bases between. The CDR3 sequence is CASREQGGTEAFF. DNA for the CDR3: TGTGCCAGTAGGGAACAGGGCGGCACTGAAGCTTTCTTT.

This chain links TRBV6-1 with TRBJ2-7; D is ambiguous. CDR1 is MNHNS and CDR2 is SASEGT in the germline V gene. V lost 4 bases, J lost 12 bases, and 13 bases lay in between. The length of the CDR3 is 11 residues. CDR3: CASSGLSVAYF. The CDR3 DNA sequence: TGTGCCAGCAGTGGTCTCAGCGTCGCGTACTTC.

This chain uses TRBV21-1 with TRBJ2-7. TRBV21-1 is designated a pseudogene. The CDR3 has 13 amino acids. The CDR3 region is CASSKEGFYEQYF. The CDR3 DNA reads as TGTGCCAGCAGCAAAGAGGGTTTCTACGAGCAGTACTTC.

The CDR3 reads CASSSQAGGDQPQHF. In DNA, the CDR3 is TGTGCCAGCAGCTCCCAGGCGGGGGGGGATCAGCCCCAGCATTTT. The J gene is TRBJ1-5, the V gene TRBV9, with a tentative D call TRBD1 (5 bases). This CDR3 region has 15 residues. Trimming removed 4 bases from V and 5 bases from J, with 16 bases in between. The germline V gene encodes CDR1 SGDLS and CDR2 YYNGEE.

The rearrangement uses TRBV5-6 and TRBJ1-4; D is uncertain. Trimming cost V 0 bases and J 6 bases, with 15 bases left between them. Germline V gene sequence: CDR1 SGHDT, CDR2 YYEEEE. The CDR3 is made up of 16 amino acids. CDR3 bases: TGTGCCAGCAGCTTGGGGGTCGGAACTACCCATGAAAAACTGTTTTTT. Translating gives CASSLGVGTTHEKLFF. Using reference TRBV5-6 and TRBJ1-4 for the parts outside the CDR3, the full variable domain is DAGVTQSPTHLIKTRGQQVTLRCSPKSGHDTVSWYQQALGQGPQFIFQYYEEEERQRGNFPDRFSGHQFPNYSSELNVNALLLGDSALYLCASSLGVGTTHEKLFFGSGTQLSVL.

The rearrangement joins TRBV10-1 to TRBJ1-1, with 8 bases identical to TRBD1. The CDR3 spans 13 residues. Trimming at V came to 6 bases and at J to 5 bases, leaving 5 bases not matched to a gene. CDR1 is WNHNN and CDR2 is SYGVQD in the germline V gene (reference sequence). Here the CDR3 DNA reads TGCGCCAGCAGAGGGCAGGGGGCGACTGAAGCTTTCTTT. It translates to CASRGQGATEAFF.

The chain joins TRBV19 to TRBJ1-1, with D uncertain. Trimming took 9 bases from V and 1 from J, leaving 9 bases between them. Germline values: CDR1 LNHDA, CDR2 SQIVND (reference sequence). The CDR3 is made up of 12 amino acids. The chain's CDR3 is CASKATNTEAFF. As DNA, the CDR3 is TGTGCCAGCAAGGCGACGAACACTGAAGCTTTCTTT.

The gene calls are TRBV27 and TRBJ1-1, with D perhaps TRBD1 (5 bases). This CDR3 region has 14 residues. V lost 8 bases, J lost 1 base, and 14 bases lay in between. Germline V lookup: CDR1 MNHEY, CDR2 SMNVEV (reference sequence). The CDR3, as DNA: TGTGCCAGCCCTCATGGGGCCGAGAACACTGAAGCTTTCTTT. This encodes CASPHGAENTEAFF.

The table lists this clone with a few counts. The genes are TRBV29-1 and TRBJ1-1; D remains unclear. This CDR3 is built from 11 residues. V was cut by 8 bases and J by 2 bases, with 9 bases left in between. Looked up from germline, CDR1 is SQVTM and CDR2 is ANQGSEA. CDR3 nucleotide sequence: TGCAGCACCTATGAAAACACTGAAGCTTTCTTT. Translated: CSTYENTEAFF. The entire variable domain, with the rest obtained from reference TRBV29-1 and TRBJ1-1, is as follows: SAVISQKPSRDICQRGTSLTIQCQVDSQVTMMFWYRQQPGQSLTLIATANQGSEATYESGFVIDKFPISRPNLTFSTLTVSNMSPEDSSIYLCSTYENTEAFFGQGTRLTVV.